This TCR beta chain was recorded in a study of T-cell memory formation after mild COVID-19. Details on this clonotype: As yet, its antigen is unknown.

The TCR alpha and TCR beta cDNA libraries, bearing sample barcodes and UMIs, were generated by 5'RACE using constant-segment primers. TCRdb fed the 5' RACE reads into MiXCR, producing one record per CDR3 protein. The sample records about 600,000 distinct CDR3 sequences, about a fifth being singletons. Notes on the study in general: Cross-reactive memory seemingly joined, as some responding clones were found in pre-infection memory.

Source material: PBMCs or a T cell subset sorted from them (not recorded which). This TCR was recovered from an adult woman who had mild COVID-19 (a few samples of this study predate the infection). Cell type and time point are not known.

The CDR3 is CSAMGETSAYEQYF. DNA of the CDR3: TGCAGTGCCATGGGCGAGACCTCCGCCTACGAGCAGTACTTC. V gene TRBV20-1 combines with J gene TRBJ2-7; no reliable D call. Trimming removed 6 bases from V and 2 bases from J, with 17 bases in between. CDR1 and CDR2 (germline): DFQATT, SNEGSKA (reference sequence). The CDR3 loop spans 14 amino acids.